Each of the 8 T cell receptor beta chains below was sequenced from the same sample in a study of CD8 T cells in Susac syndrome. RNA in amounts of about 0.5 to 1 ug was reverse transcribed with random hexamers. TCRdb analysed the immunoSEQ multiplex PCR reads with MiXCR anew, one entry per CDR3 protein. The data hold some 400,000 distinct CDR3 sequences, with around 85% observed a single time. The sample comprised CD8+ T cells from PBMCs. These receptors all stem from a human donor with multiple sclerosis.

The chain uses TRBV4-1 and TRBJ2-1; 7 bases map to TRBD1. The CDR3 is made up of 15 amino acids. The J segment lost 0 bases and the V segment lost 5 bases, leaving 4 bases of the junction unmatched. Germline values: CDR1 MGHRA, CDR2 YSYEKL. CDR3 DNA sequence: TGCGCCAGCAGCGCACAGGGGAGCTCCTACAATGAGCAGTTCTTC. Translating it yields CASSAQGSSYNEQFF.

The chain is built from TRBV27 and TRBJ2-1, with 7 bases fitting TRBD2. CDR1 is MNHEY, CDR2 SMNVEV, per germline (reference sequence). V shed 3 bases and J 4 bases; nucleotides not matched to a gene: 6. This CDR3 has 15 amino acids. DNA of the CDR3: TGTGCCAGCAGTTTGTCTAGCGGACAATACAATGAGCAGTTCTTC. Protein product: CASSLSSGQYNEQFF.

The V call is TRBV25-1, the J call TRBJ1-1; D is possibly TRBD1 (5 bases). In germline, CDR1 is MGHDK, CDR2 SYGVNS. V lost 9 bases, J lost 11 bases, and 7 bases lay in between. This CDR3 has 8 amino acids. CDR3: CARGAAFF. The CDR3 DNA reads TGTGCCAGAGGGGCGGCTTTCTTT.

The chain employs TRBV4-1 and TRBJ2-7; 9 bases line up with TRBD1. This CDR3 region has 16 residues. CDR1 MGHRA and CDR2 YSYEKL come from the germline V gene. With V trimmed by 4 bases and J by 2 bases, 9 bases remained unmatched. The CDR3 nucleotides read TGCGCCAGCAGCCTCGACAAAACAGGGGGCACCTACGAGCAGTACTTC. Translation gives CASSLDKTGGTYEQYF.

The rearrangement uses TRBV6-5 and TRBJ2-7; 7 bases are shared with TRBD1. Germline values: CDR1 MNHEY, CDR2 SVGAGI. J was trimmed by 1 base and V by 2 bases; bases with no gene match: 2. This CDR3 is built from 14 residues. The CDR3 DNA reads TGTGCCAGCAGTTACAGCAGGGGGTCCTACGAGCAGTACTTC. This encodes CASSYSRGSYEQYF.

J is TRBJ2-7 and V is TRBV9; D might be TRBD2 (5 bases). The CDR3 runs 13 residues. V gave up 4 bases and J gave up 6 bases, with 14 bases separating them. Germline V gene lookup returns CDR1 SGDLS and CDR2 YYNGEE. The CDR3 DNA follows: TGTGCCAGCAGCTCCGGGAATTCGGGCGAGCAGTACTTC. Its protein is CASSSGNSGEQYF.

This sequence joins TRBV10-3 and TRBJ2-7, with 9 bases identical to TRBD2. Losses at the gene ends were 4 bases for V and 4 bases for J; bases not matched to a gene: 5. Per the germline V gene, CDR1 is ENHRY and CDR2 is SYGVKD. This CDR3 region has 14 residues. The CDR3 DNA reads as TGTGCCATCAGTGTAGCGGGAGAGTCTTACGAGCAGTACTTC. This sequence encodes CAISVAGESYEQYF.

This clonotype showed up just a few times. This chain joins TRBV5-1 and TRBJ1-4; 7 nucleotides agree with TRBD1. The germline V gene encodes CDR1 SGHRS and CDR2 YFSETQ. The CDR3 has 17 amino acids. With 4 bases clipped from V and 5 bases from J, the junction kept 14 bases outside the gene matches. The CDR3 spells CASSRSYGGGGNEKLFF. The CDR3 region has the DNA TGCGCCAGCAGCAGGTCCTATGGAGGGGGCGGGAATGAAAAACTGTTTTTT. Full variable domain (rest looked up from reference TRBV5-1 and TRBJ1-4): KAGVTQTPRYLIKTRGQQVTLSCSPISGHRSVSWYQQTPGQGLQFLFEYFSETQRNKGNFPGRFSGRQFSNSRSEMNVSTLELGDSALYLCASSRSYGGGGNEKLFFGSGTQLSVL.